This entry lists 5 T cell receptor beta chains sequenced from one sample in a study of blood T cells in healthy people across ages. A sample-barcoded 5' primer and a J-beta primer mix were used in a second PCR of roughly 7 to 11 cycles. One entry per CDR3 protein, called by TCRdb with MiXCR from the 5' RACE reads. In the table there are roughly 790,000 distinct CDR3 sequences, more than 40% of which are singletons. The sample taken for sequencing was blood. The receptors shown here come from a woman aged 60 to 75 in good health.

The V gene is TRBV20-1, the J gene TRBJ2-5; D is uncertain. The end of the DNA aligns better with TRBJ2-7, so the J call may be wrong. Germline CDR1 and CDR2: DFQATT and SNEGSKA (reference sequence). The CDR3 runs to 13 residues. CDR3 nucleotides: TGCAGTGCTAGAGATCGTCCAGCTTACGAGCAGTACTTC. It specifies CSARDRPAYEQYF.

In this sample, this clonotype turned up many times. The genes are TRBV4-3 and TRBJ2-1, with D uncertain. The V and J ends lost 1 base and 5 bases respectively, with 6 bases between them. Per the germline V gene, CDR1 is LGHNA and CDR2 is YSLEER. This CDR3 region has 13 residues. CDR3 coding DNA: TGCGCCAGCAGCCAAGCCGAAGACAATGAGCAGTTCTTC. This codes for CASSQAEDNEQFF.

This clonotype was seen once. The junction shows a germline mismatch at one end, possibly a read error. The chain combines TRBV29-1 with TRBJ1-2, with D maybe TRBD1 (5 bases). Germline V gives CDR1 SQVTM, CDR2 ANQGSEA. The CDR3 extends over 12 amino acids. The CDR3 nucleotides read TGCAGCGCTGCGGGCGGGGACTATGGCCACACCTTC. This encodes CSAAGGDYGHTF.

The chain links TRBV29-1 to TRBJ2-7; TRBD2 matches 16 bases. This CDR3 contains 14 residues. Trimming at V came to 7 bases and at J to 6 bases, leaving 6 bases not matched to a gene. CDR1 and CDR2 from the germline V gene are SQVTM and ANQGSEA. CDR3 nucleotides: TGCAGCGCCCTGGGACTAGCGGGAGGGCCCGAGCAGTACTTC. Its translation is CSALGLAGGPEQYF.

This clonotype was seen a single time. Being one base from a much bigger clone, this may be a read error. This rearrangement joins TRBV7-2 to TRBJ2-7, with D perhaps given as TRBD1 or TRBD2 (6 bases each). The germline CDR1 and CDR2 sequences are SGHTA and FQGNSA. The V gene lost 5 bases and the J gene lost 5 bases, with 16 bases spanning the gap. The CDR3 spans 14 residues. CDR3 amino acids: CASSVRQRGDEQYF. In DNA, the CDR3 is TGTGCCAGCAGCGTACGACAGAGGGGGGACGAGCAGTACTTC.